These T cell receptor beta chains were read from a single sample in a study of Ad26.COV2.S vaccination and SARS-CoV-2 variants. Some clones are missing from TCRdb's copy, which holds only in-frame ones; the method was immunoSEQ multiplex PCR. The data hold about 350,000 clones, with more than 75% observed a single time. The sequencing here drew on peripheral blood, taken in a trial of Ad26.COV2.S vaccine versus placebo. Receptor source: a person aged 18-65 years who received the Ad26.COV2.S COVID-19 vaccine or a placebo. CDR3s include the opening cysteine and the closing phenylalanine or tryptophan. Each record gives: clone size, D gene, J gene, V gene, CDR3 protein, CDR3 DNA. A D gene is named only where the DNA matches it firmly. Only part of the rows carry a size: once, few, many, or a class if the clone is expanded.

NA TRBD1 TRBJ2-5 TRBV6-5 CASRQGTTQYF TGTGCCAGCAGACAGGGGACGACCCAGTACTTC
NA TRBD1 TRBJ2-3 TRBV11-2 CASSLVGQGVADTQYF TGTGCCAGCAGCTTAGTAGGACAGGGCGTCGCAGATACGCAGTATTTT
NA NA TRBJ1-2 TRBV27 CASSLTRANYGYTF TGTGCCAGCAGTTTGACCCGGGCCAACTATGGCTACACCTTC
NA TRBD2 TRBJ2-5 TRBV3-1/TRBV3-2 CASSHLRGGGETQYF TGTGCCAGCAGCCACCTCCGGGGGGGCGGAGAGACCCAGTACTTC
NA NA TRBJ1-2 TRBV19 CASSIARGQHYGYTF TGTGCCAGTAGTATAGCAAGGGGACAACACTATGGCTACACCTTC
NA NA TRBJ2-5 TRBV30 CAWSVLGHGQETQYF TGTGCCTGGAGTGTACTCGGACATGGCCAAGAGACCCAGTACTTC
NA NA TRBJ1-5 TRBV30 CAWSASGFGQPQHF TGTGCCTGGAGTGCCTCAGGGTTTGGTCAGCCCCAGCATTTT
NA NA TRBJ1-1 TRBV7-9 CASSLAGTSEAFF TGTGCCAGCAGCTTAGCGGGTACGTCTGAAGCTTTCTTT
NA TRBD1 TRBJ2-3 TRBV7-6 CASSLSRDSSSDTQYF TGTGCCAGCAGCTTGTCTCGGGACAGCTCCTCAGATACGCAGTATTTT
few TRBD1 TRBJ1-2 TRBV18 CASSGQGEAGYTF TGTGCCAGCTCCGGACAGGGCGAGGCTGGCTACACCTTC
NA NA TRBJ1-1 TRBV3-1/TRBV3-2 CASSQIPGATEAFF TGTGCCAGCAGCCAAATTCCAGGGGCAACTGAAGCTTTCTTT
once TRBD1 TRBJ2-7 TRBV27 CASSMDRGWDEQYF TGTGCCAGCAGTATGGACAGGGGATGGGACGAGCAGTACTTC
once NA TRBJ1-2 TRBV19 CASSSPNRESGYTF TGTGCCAGTAGTTCCCCCAACAGGGAATCTGGCTACACCTTC
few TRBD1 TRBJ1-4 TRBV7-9 CASSLDRGRTNEKLFF TGTGCCAGCAGCCTAGACAGGGGGCGGACTAATGAAAAACTGTTTTTT
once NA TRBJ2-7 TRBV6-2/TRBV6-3 CASSFDRHEQYF TGTGCCAGCAGTTTCGACAGGCACGAGCAGTACTTC
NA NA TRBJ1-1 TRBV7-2 CASAFVTAGNTEAFF TGTGCCAGCGCTTTCGTCACAGCCGGGAACACTGAAGCTTTCTTT
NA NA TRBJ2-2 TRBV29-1 CSVAENTGELFF TGCAGCGTTGCTGAGAACACCGGGGAGCTGTTTTTT
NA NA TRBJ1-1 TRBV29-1 CSVGEVSPNTEAFF TGCAGCGTTGGGGAGGTCAGCCCTAACACTGAAGCTTTCTTT
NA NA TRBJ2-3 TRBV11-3 CASSLGAGRTDTQYF TGTGCCAGCAGCTTAGGGGCAGGGCGCACAGATACGCAGTATTTT
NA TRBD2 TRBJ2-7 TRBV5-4 CASSSWTSGKPYEQYF TGTGCCAGCAGCTCCTGGACTAGCGGGAAGCCCTACGAGCAGTACTTC